The 13 T cell receptor beta chains presented below share a single source sample, sequenced in a study of CD8+CD57+ T cells in acquired aplastic anemia. TCR beta VDJ and CDR3 were profiled, and genomic DNA was the template. TCRdb ran MiXCR on the reads and lists one entry per CDR3 protein. Among around 33,000 distinct CDR3 sequences, around 82% were seen once, and the ten largest hold over 20%. The specimen sequenced was sorted CD4+, CD8+, or CD8+CD57+ T cells (not recorded which) from PBMCs. These receptors all stem from a human donor in good health, serving as a control.

As concerns this clonotype: This CDR3 fails to terminate in the conserved phenylalanine or tryptophan, so it likely reflects a read error. The J gene is TRBJ2-1, the V gene TRBV13; tentatively, D is TRBD1 (6 bases). The V and J ends lost 7 bases and 9 bases respectively, with 16 bases between them. CDR3 size: 13 residues. Germline V gene lookup returns CDR1 PRHDT and CDR2 FYEKMQ (reference sequence). The DNA of the CDR3 is TGTGCCAGCAACTCTGACAGGTCCCCTGAGCAGTTCCTC. This sequence encodes CASNSDRSPEQFL.

The rearrangement uses TRBV5-1 and TRBJ2-7, with 11 bases matching TRBD2. The junction had 0 bases not matched to a gene; V was cut back by 1 base and J by 3 bases. Germline V gene lookup returns CDR1 SGHRS and CDR2 YFSETQ. The CDR3 loop spans 14 amino acids. The CDR3 bases are TGCGCCAGCAGCTTGACTAGCGGGGGCTACGAGCAGTACTTC. Translating gives CASSLTSGGYEQYF.

The chain has TRBV11-2 and TRBJ2-7, with unresolved D. With 5 bases removed from V and 5 bases from J, the gap between germline ends came to 7 bases. The length of the CDR3 is 11 residues. Germline lookup yields CDR1 SGHAT and CDR2 FQNNGV. CDR3: CASSVQHEQYF. The CDR3 DNA follows: TGTGCCAGCAGCGTCCAACACGAGCAGTACTTC.

This chain connects TRBV2 to TRBJ1-4; D is undetermined. The CDR3 loop spans 14 amino acids. V lost 3 bases, J lost 5 bases, and 10 bases lay in between. Germline CDR1 is SNHLY and CDR2 is FYNNEI. This CDR3 reads CASSDGQENEKLFF. In DNA form, the CDR3 reads TGTGCCAGCAGTGACGGGCAGGAGAATGAAAAACTGTTTTTT.

The table lists this clonotype with a count of one. The chain uses TRBV2 and TRBJ2-7; 9 bases align to TRBD1. Germline V gene sequence: CDR1 SNHLY, CDR2 FYNNEI. This CDR3 has 12 amino acids. With V trimmed by 6 bases and J by 10 bases, 7 bases remained unmatched. In nucleotides, the CDR3 is TGTGCCAGCAGAAAGGACAGGGGCCCACAGTACTTC. Protein product: CASRKDRGPQYF.

The chain couples TRBV7-3 to TRBJ1-6, with 8 bases fitting TRBD1. Trimming removed 4 bases from V and 0 bases from J; junction bases left unmatched: 5. In germline, CDR1 is SGHTA, CDR2 FQGTGA. There are 17 residues in the CDR3. In DNA, the CDR3 is TGTGCCAGCAGCTCGGGACAGGCCGGCTCCTATAATTCACCCCTCCACTTT. Protein: CASSSGQAGSYNSPLHF.

The chain has TRBV15 and TRBJ2-7, with D unclear. CDR3 size: 14 residues. Germline V gene sequence: CDR1 LNHNV, CDR2 YYDKDF (reference sequence). Trimming took off 0 bases at V and 0 bases at J, with 6 bases between the two ends. The CDR3 here is CATSRDGPSYEQYF. CDR3 DNA: TGTGCCACCAGCAGAGACGGACCCTCCTACGAGCAGTACTTC.

Regarding this clonotype: At one end the junction does not follow the germline gene, possibly because of a read error. The chain combines TRBV24-1 with TRBJ1-5; no definite D call. The CDR3 is 16 amino acids. CDR1 is KGHDR and CDR2 is SFDVKD in the germline V gene. The CDR3 spells CATNYRLGVSSQPQHF. CDR3 DNA: TGTGCCACCAATTACCGACTGGGAGTTAGCAGTCAGCCCCAGCATTTT.

The chain uses TRBV7-3 and TRBJ1-2; 7 bases line up with TRBD1. The germline V gene has CDR1 SGHTA and CDR2 FQGTGA. This CDR3 contains 13 residues. V was pared by 4 bases and J by 6 bases, with 5 bases of the junction left unmatched. In DNA, the CDR3 is TGTGCCAGCAGCTCCATTACAGGGGATGGCTACACCTTC. Protein: CASSSITGDGYTF.

The V call is TRBV11-1, the J call TRBJ1-2, with TRBD1 matching over 10 bases. CDR3 length equals 16 residues. The germline V gene encodes CDR1 SGHAT and CDR2 FQDESV (reference sequence). Germline trimming cut 6 bases from V and 5 bases from J; bases unmatched to any gene: 12. This CDR3 is CASSSTGGTVLYGYTF. The CDR3 bases are TGTGCCAGCAGTTCGACAGGGGGCACTGTACTATATGGCTACACCTTC. The full variable domain, with the rest looked up from reference TRBV11-1 and TRBJ1-2, is EAEVAQSPRYKITEKSQAVAFWCDPISGHATLYWYRQILGQGPELLVQFQDESVVDDSQLPKDRFSAERLKGVDSTLKIQPAELGDSAMYLCASSSTGGTVLYGYTFGSGTRLTVV.

This clonotype was observed a few times. One end of the junction fails to match germline, which may point to a read error. The gene calls are TRBV7-2 and TRBJ1-6, with 8 bases matching TRBD1. CDR1 and CDR2 (germline): SGHTA, FQGNSA. The CDR3 is 14 residues long. The CDR3 region has the DNA TGTGCCACCAGCAGGGGACAGGCTAATTCACCCCTCCACTTT. Protein: CATSRGQANSPLHF.

The chain recombines TRBV11-2 with TRBJ2-7, with 12 nucleotides matching TRBD2. Germline-derived CDR1 and CDR2 are SGHAT and FQNNGV. The length of the CDR3 is 17 residues. Germline trimming cut 5 bases from V and 2 bases from J; bases unmatched to any gene: 10. The CDR3 region is CASSQGGLAGGPYEQYF. The CDR3 DNA sequence: TGTGCCAGCAGCCAAGGGGGACTAGCGGGCGGTCCCTACGAGCAGTACTTC.

This clonotype was counted a few times. This rearrangement joins TRBV2 to TRBJ2-5, with 13 positions matching TRBD2. From germline, CDR1 is SNHLY and CDR2 FYNNEI. With V trimmed by 6 bases and J by 2 bases, 3 bases remained unmatched. The length of the CDR3 is 15 residues. CDR3 bases: TGTGCCAGCAGACTAGCGGGGGGGAGTCAAGAGACCCAGTACTTC. This translates into CASRLAGGSQETQYF.